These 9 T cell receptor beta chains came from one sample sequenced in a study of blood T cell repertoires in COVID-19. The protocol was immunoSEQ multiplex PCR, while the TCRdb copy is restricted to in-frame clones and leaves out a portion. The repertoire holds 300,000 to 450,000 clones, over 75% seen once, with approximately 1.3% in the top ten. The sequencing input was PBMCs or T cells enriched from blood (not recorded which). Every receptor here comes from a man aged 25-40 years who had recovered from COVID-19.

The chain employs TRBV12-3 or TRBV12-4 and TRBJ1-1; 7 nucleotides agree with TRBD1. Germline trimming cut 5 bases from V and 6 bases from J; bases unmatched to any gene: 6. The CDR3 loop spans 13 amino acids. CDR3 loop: CASSPRQGAEAFF. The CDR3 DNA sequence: TGTGCCAGCAGTCCCAGACAGGGCGCTGAAGCTTTCTTT.

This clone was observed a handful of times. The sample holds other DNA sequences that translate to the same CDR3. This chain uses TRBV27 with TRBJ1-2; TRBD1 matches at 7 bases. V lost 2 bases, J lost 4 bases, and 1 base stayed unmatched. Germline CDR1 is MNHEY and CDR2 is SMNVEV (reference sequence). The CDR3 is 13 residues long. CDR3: CASSLDRAYGYTF. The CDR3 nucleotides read TGTGCCAGCAGTTTAGACAGGGCCTATGGCTACACCTTC.

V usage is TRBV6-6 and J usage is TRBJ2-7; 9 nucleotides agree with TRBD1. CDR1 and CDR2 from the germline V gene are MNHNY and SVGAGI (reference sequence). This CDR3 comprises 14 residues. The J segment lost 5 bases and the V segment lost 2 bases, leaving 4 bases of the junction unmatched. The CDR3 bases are TGTGCCAGCAGTTACGGACAGGGGCGGGACGAGCAGTACTTC. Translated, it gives CASSYGQGRDEQYF.

CDR3 region: CASSRGQNTDTQYF. CDR3 DNA sequence: TGTGCCAGCTCCCGAGGACAGAACACAGATACGCAGTATTTT. The chain carries TRBV18 and TRBJ2-3; maybe TRBD1 (6 bases). With 6 bases removed from V and 2 bases from J, the gap between germline ends came to 12 bases. The CDR3 extends over 14 amino acids. CDR1 is KGHSH and CDR2 is LQKENI in the germline V gene.

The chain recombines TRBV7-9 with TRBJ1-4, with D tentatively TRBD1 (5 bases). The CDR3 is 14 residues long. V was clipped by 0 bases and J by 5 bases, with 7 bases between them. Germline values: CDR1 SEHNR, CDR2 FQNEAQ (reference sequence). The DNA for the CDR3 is TGTGCCAGCAGCTTAGCAGGGGCGAATGAAAAACTGTTTTTT. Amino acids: CASSLAGANEKLFF. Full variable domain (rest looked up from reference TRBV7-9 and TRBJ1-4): DTGVSQNPRHKITKRGQNVTFRCDPISEHNRLYWYRQTLGQGPEFLTYFQNEAQLEKSRLLSDRFSAERPKGSFSTLEIQRTEQGDSAMYLCASSLAGANEKLFFGSGTQLSVL.

This CDR3 is CASSELEGKLFF. CDR3 bases: TGTGCCAGCAGTGAATTGGAGGGAAAACTGTTTTTT. This sequence joins TRBV6-1 and TRBJ1-4; D is unresolved. Deletions cut 2 bases from V and 10 bases from J, with 8 bases between. Germline loops: CDR1 MNHNS, CDR2 SASEGT. The CDR3 loop spans 12 amino acids.

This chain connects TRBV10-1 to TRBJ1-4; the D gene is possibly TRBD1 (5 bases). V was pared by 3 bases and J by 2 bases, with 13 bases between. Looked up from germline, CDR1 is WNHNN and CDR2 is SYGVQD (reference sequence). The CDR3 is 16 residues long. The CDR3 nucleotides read TGCGCCAGCAGTGAACAAGGGGCGCGGACTAATGAAAAACTGTTTTTT. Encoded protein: CASSEQGARTNEKLFF.

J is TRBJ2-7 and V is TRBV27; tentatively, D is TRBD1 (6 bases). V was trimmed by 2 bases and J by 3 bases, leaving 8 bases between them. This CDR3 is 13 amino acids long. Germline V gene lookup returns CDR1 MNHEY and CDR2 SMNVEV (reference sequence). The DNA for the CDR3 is TGTGCCAGCAGTTTAGGGGACATCTACGAGCAGTACTTC. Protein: CASSLGDIYEQYF.

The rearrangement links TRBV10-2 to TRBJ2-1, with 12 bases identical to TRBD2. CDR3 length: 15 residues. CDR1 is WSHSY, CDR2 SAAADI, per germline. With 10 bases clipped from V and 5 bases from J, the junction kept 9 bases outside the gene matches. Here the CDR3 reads CATLGLAGLNNEQFF. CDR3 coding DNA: TGCGCCACCTTAGGACTAGCGGGACTTAACAATGAGCAGTTCTTC.